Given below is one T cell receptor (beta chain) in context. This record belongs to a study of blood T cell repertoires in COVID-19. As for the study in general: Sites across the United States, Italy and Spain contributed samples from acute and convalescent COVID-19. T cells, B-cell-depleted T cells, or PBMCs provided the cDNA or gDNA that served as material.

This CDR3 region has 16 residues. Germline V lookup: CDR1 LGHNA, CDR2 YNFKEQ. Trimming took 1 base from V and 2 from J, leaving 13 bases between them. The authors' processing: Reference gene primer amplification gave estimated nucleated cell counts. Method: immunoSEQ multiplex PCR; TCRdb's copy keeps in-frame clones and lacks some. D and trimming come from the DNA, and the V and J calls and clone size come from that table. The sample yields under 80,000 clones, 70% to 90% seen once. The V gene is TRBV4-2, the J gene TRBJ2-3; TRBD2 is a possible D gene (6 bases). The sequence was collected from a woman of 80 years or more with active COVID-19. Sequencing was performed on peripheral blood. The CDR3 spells CASSQVLSGNTDTQYF. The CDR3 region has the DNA TGTGCCAGCAGCCAAGTTCTTAGCGGTAACACAGATACGCAGTATTTT.